The 18 T cell receptor beta chains presented below share a single source sample, sequenced in a study of blood T cells in healthy people across ages (dated by TCRdb to 2014 to 2015). The library was prepared using 5' RACE. The second PCR ran for roughly 7 to 11 cycles and used a J-beta primer mix along with a sample-barcoded 5' primer. TCRdb trimmed public reads at Q25 via fastp, called clones via MiXCR and kept in-frame beta chains. Entries that share a CDR3 protein sequence are merged under the most common genes and DNA. The sample profile shows some 1.8 million distinct CDR3 sequences; about two fifths of them were found once. About 23% of the sample rests with the top ten. The specimen was blood. These receptors were taken from a human donor in good health.

The chain recombines TRBV9 with TRBJ2-1; perhaps D is TRBD1 or TRBD2 (5 bases each). The germline V gene has CDR1 SGDLS and CDR2 YYNGEE. V was clipped by 5 bases and J by 10 bases, with 22 bases between them. There are 15 residues in the CDR3. CDR3 residues: CASSEPLGPYAEQFF. For the CDR3, the DNA is TGTGCCAGCAGTGAGCCCTTGGGACCGTACGCGGAGCAGTTCTTC.

In this sample, this clonotype turned up a few times. This chain uses TRBV19 with TRBJ2-1; D unclear. The length of the CDR3 is 15 residues. Germline CDR1 and CDR2: LNHDA and SQIVND (reference sequence). V was clipped by 5 bases and J by 5 bases, with 16 bases between them. Here the CDR3 reads CASSSSSFINNEQFF. In DNA, the CDR3 is TGTGCCAGTAGTTCCTCCAGCTTTATTAACAATGAGCAGTTCTTC.

This clonotype was detected a few times. The rearrangement joins TRBV7-9 to TRBJ1-2, with a possible D match to TRBD1 (5 bases). The V and J ends lost 1 base and 4 bases respectively, with 16 bases between them. The germline CDR1 and CDR2 sequences are SEHNR and FQNEAQ (reference sequence). The CDR3 has 16 residues. Here the CDR3 DNA reads TGTGCCAGCAGCTTAGACCGGCGGCAGGGAGTCTATGGCTACACCTTC. It encodes CASSLDRRQGVYGYTF.

V is TRBV28 and J is TRBJ2-3; 7 nucleotides align to TRBD2. Germline-derived CDR1 and CDR2 are MDHEN and SYDVKM. The CDR3 covers 14 residues. With 7 bases clipped from V and 7 bases from J, the junction kept 11 bases outside the gene matches. CDR3 nucleotides: TGTGCCAGCACCCTGGGGGGGTCCCCAAATACGCAGTATTTT. It codes for CASTLGGSPNTQYF.

The chain has TRBV7-2 and TRBJ2-5; TRBD2 might be the D (5 bases). CDR1 and CDR2 (germline): SGHTA, FQGNSA. The V end lost 1 base, the J end lost 4 bases, and 16 bases lay between the germline ends. The CDR3 consists of 16 residues. The CDR3 is CASSLVGVSVGETQYF. The CDR3 DNA follows: TGTGCCAGCAGCTTAGTAGGTGTTAGCGTGGGAGAGACCCAGTACTTC.

The V gene is TRBV6-2 or TRBV6-3, the J gene TRBJ2-1, with TRBD2 matching 11 bases. Unmatched junction bases numbered 8, after V lost 4 bases and J lost 6 bases. The CDR3 spans 16 residues. The germline V gene has CDR1 MNHEY and CDR2 SVGEGT. The CDR3 DNA is TGTGCCAGCAGTTCGCCGGGGACTAGCGGACCCAATGAGCAGTTCTTC. It codes for CASSSPGTSGPNEQFF.

The chain carries TRBV20-1 and TRBJ2-3; TRBD2 aligns across 10 bases. V lost 4 bases and J lost 0; bases outside the gene matches: 7. The CDR3 is made up of 16 amino acids. Germline CDR1 is DFQATT and CDR2 is SNEGSKA (reference sequence). The chain's CDR3 is CSAKPLAGVSTDTQYF. DNA of the CDR3: TGCAGTGCTAAGCCTCTAGCGGGGGTTAGCACAGATACGCAGTATTTT.

The chain uses TRBV28 and TRBJ2-3, with D tentatively TRBD2 (5 bases). The CDR3 consists of 16 residues. With 6 bases removed from V and 9 bases from J, the gap between germline ends came to 25 bases. CDR1 is MDHEN and CDR2 is SYDVKM in the germline V gene. The CDR3 is CASSSPRELESPTQYF. The CDR3 DNA reads TGTGCCAGCAGCTCACCTCGGGAACTTGAATCCCCCACGCAGTATTTT.

This clonotype turned up a few times. V and J are TRBV28 and TRBJ2-7, with a weak D call TRBD1 (6 bases). The CDR3 loop spans 15 amino acids. Trimming cost V 3 bases and J 1 base, with 13 bases left between them. Looked up from germline, CDR1 is MDHEN and CDR2 is SYDVKM. CDR3 bases: TGTGCCAGCAGTTTTTTCAGGGGATCTTCCTACGAGCAGTACTTC. It is translated as CASSFFRGSSYEQYF.

This clonotype was seen only a few times. The chain employs TRBV5-6 and TRBJ2-3; 8 bases map to TRBD2. Germline CDR1 reads SGHDT; CDR2 reads YYEEEE. Trimming cost V 6 bases and J 3 bases; bases outside gene matches: 12. CDR3 length: 16 residues. The CDR3 here is CASIDPMGGGTDTQYF. The CDR3 bases are TGTGCCAGCATCGACCCCATGGGCGGGGGGACAGATACGCAGTATTTT.

J is TRBJ2-1 and V is TRBV18, with D possibly matching TRBD2 (5 bases). The V gene's germline CDR1 is KGHSH and CDR2 LQKENI. The CDR3 runs to 14 residues. The V end was cut by 2 bases, the J end by 9 bases, with 14 bases between. In DNA form, the CDR3 reads TGTGCCAGCTCACCATTAGGAGCGGTCCTTGAGCAGTTCTTC. Its translation: CASSPLGAVLEQFF.

For this clonotype: A much larger clonotype is one base distant, so this may be a read error. The V and J genes are TRBV7-2 and TRBJ2-4; 7 nucleotides align to TRBD1. The DNA end is more similar to TRBJ2-7, so the J call may be wrong. The CDR3 extends over 14 amino acids. CDR1 is SGHTA and CDR2 is FQGNSA in the germline V gene. Here the CDR3 reads CAGSPGDRAYEQYF. CDR3 DNA sequence: TGTGCCGGCAGCCCCGGGGACAGAGCCTACGAGCAGTACTTC.

V gene TRBV20-1 combines with J gene TRBJ2-1, with a possible D match to TRBD1 (6 bases). Germline V CDR1 and CDR2: DFQATT, SNEGSKA (reference sequence). The CDR3 length is 16 residues. The ends were cut back, 5 bases at V and 4 bases at J, with 21 bases in the middle. The CDR3 protein is CSADPDSGGPYNEQFF. The CDR3 DNA reads as TGCAGTGCTGATCCGGACAGTGGGGGACCTTACAATGAGCAGTTCTTC.

The chain is built from TRBV4-1 and TRBJ2-7, with a tentative D call TRBD2 (6 bases). The CDR3 contains 15 residues. Germline V gives CDR1 MGHRA, CDR2 YSYEKL. The ends were cut back, 0 bases at V and 0 bases at J, with 9 bases in the middle. CDR3 nucleotides: TGCGCCAGCAGCCAAGACGGGGGACCCTCCTACGAGCAGTACTTC. Its protein product is CASSQDGGPSYEQYF.

The chain joins TRBV7-2 to TRBJ2-5; a weak D match, TRBD1 (5 bases). Germline V CDR1 and CDR2: SGHTA, FQGNSA. V was shortened by 1 base and J by 4 bases, with 13 bases between the two germline ends. This CDR3 region has 15 residues. DNA for the CDR3: TGTGCCAGCAGCTTAGGTCAGGGTTTCGTAGAGACCCAGTACTTC. Translated, it gives CASSLGQGFVETQYF.

The chain recombines TRBV10-3 with TRBJ2-5; TRBD2 might be the D (6 bases). The J call may be wrong; the DNA end is better matched by TRBJ2-7. The CDR3 loop spans 15 amino acids. Germline CDR1 and CDR2: ENHRY and SYGVKD. CDR3 nucleotide sequence: TGTGCCATCAGTGCCCCCACGGGGGTGTTGTCCGAGCAGTACTTC. This translates into CAISAPTGVLSEQYF.

This clonotype was observed at least ten times. The rearrangement links TRBV4-3 to TRBJ2-1, with D possibly being TRBD2 (5 bases). CDR3 length: 15 amino acids. The germline V and J ends were trimmed by 0 bases and 4 bases, with 10 bases remaining between them. Germline assignment: CDR1 LGHNA and CDR2 YSLEER. The CDR3 here is CASSQDGNRYNEQFF. The DNA of the CDR3 is TGCGCCAGCAGCCAAGACGGGAACCGTTACAATGAGCAGTTCTTC.

The V call is TRBV20-1, the J call TRBJ1-2; D is unresolved. The CDR3 covers 15 residues. Germline values: CDR1 DFQATT, CDR2 SNEGSKA (reference sequence). The germline V and J ends were trimmed by 3 bases and 1 base, with 15 bases remaining between them. CDR3 sequence: CSASPDAGGNYGYTF. CDR3 coding DNA: TGCAGTGCTAGCCCCGATGCAGGCGGTAACTATGGCTACACCTTC.